What follows are 5 T cell receptor beta chains derived from one specimen sequenced in a study of blood T cell repertoires in COVID-19. Profiled with immunoSEQ multiplex PCR; TCRdb holds only in-frame clones, not every one. The sample shows more than 70,000 clones, roughly 80% of them seen only once. Sequenced material: peripheral blood. These receptors came from a woman aged 70 to 79 with acute or convalescent COVID-19.

V and J are TRBV18 and TRBJ2-3; the D gene is possibly TRBD2 (6 bases). The CDR3 has 15 amino acids. Germline V lookup: CDR1 KGHSH, CDR2 LQKENI. V lost 4 bases and J 4 bases, leaving 15 bases between the germline ends. The CDR3 bases are TGTGCCAGCTCACGAGCGGGTGGAGGGGCAGATACGCAGTATTTT. Translated: CASSRAGGGADTQYF.

The chain couples TRBV18 to TRBJ1-4; 7 nucleotides match TRBD1. The V segment lost 5 bases and the J segment 0 bases; nucleotides outside the gene matches: 6. The CDR3 has 16 amino acids. From germline, CDR1 is KGHSH and CDR2 LQKENI. Here the CDR3 DNA reads TGTGCCAGCTCAGTCGGACAGGCCGCAACTAATGAAAAACTGTTTTTT. Amino acid sequence: CASSVGQAATNEKLFF. Filled out from reference TRBV18 and TRBJ1-4, the complete variable domain reads NAGVMQNPRHLVRRRGQEARLRCSPMKGHSHVYWYRQLPEEGLKFMVYLQKENIIDESGMPKERFSAEFPKEGPSILRIQQVVRGDSAAYFCASSVGQAATNEKLFFGSGTQLSVL.

The chain links TRBV10-3 to TRBJ1-1, with D possibly TRBD1 on 5 matching bases. Germline-derived CDR1 and CDR2 are ENHRY and SYGVKD. Trimming removed 6 bases at V and 5 bases at J, with 16 bases between. The CDR3 is made up of 14 amino acids. CDR3 DNA: TGTGCCATCAGGCAGTCCGGGGGAGGGACTGAAGCTTTCTTT. Its translation: CAIRQSGGGTEAFF.

This clone was seen just once. The rearrangement joins TRBV5-6 to TRBJ2-2, with 13 positions matching TRBD2. This CDR3 is 15 amino acids long. V lost 5 bases, J lost 7 bases, and 5 bases stayed unmatched. CDR1 is SGHDT, CDR2 YYEEEE, per germline. CDR3 bases: TGTGCCAGCAGATATGGACTAGCGGGAGTCGGGGAGCTGTTTTTT. Protein product: CASRYGLAGVGELFF.

The genes are TRBV11-3 and TRBJ2-1; 9 positions agree with TRBD1. Germline V CDR1 and CDR2: SGHNT, YENEEA. J gave up 5 bases and V 1 base, and 9 bases lay outside the gene matches. The CDR3 consists of 17 residues. The CDR3 here is CASSLGGGQGKNNEQFF. For the CDR3, the DNA is TGTGCCAGCAGCTTAGGGGGGGGACAGGGAAAAAACAATGAGCAGTTCTTC. Complete variable domain (other parts from reference TRBV11-3 and TRBJ2-1): EAGVVQSPRYKIIEKKQPVAFWCNPISGHNTLYWYLQNLGQGPELLIRYENEEAVDDSQLPKDRFSAERLKGVDSTLKIQPAELGDSAVYLCASSLGGGQGKNNEQFFGPGTRLTVL.